This entry describes one T cell receptor (beta chain). Its target is not known. Per the germline V gene, CDR1 is SGHTA and CDR2 is FQGNSA. V shed 4 bases and J 5 bases; nucleotides not matched to a gene: 9. There are 16 residues in the CDR3. TCRdb keeps only in-frame clones here, not all; method: immunoSEQ multiplex PCR. In the table there are 65,000 to 85,000 clones, about 92% of which are singletons. This sample is part of a study of OX40 agonist ivuxolimab in advanced cancers. Study information: Dose-escalation subjects each had hepatocellular carcinoma, melanoma, renal cell or head and neck cancer.

General observations from the study: At 0.1 to 3.0 mg/kg and by week 6, CD4+ and CD8+ T cells in the blood had expanded clonally.

The V call is TRBV7-2, the J call TRBJ1-5; 9 bases map to TRBD1. Source: CD4+ or CD8+ T cells sorted from blood, taken in a trial of the OX40 agonist ivuxolimab. This sequence originates from an adult with an advanced solid tumor such as melanoma, head and neck, liver or kidney cancer. Here the CDR3 DNA reads TGTGCCAGCAGCTCCTCAACCGGGACAGGGTATCAGCCCCAGCATTTT. Translation: CASSSSTGTGYQPQHF. The whole variable domain, filled in from reference TRBV7-2 and TRBJ1-5, reads GAGVSQSPSNKVTEKGKDVELRCDPISGHTALYWYRQSLGQGLEFLIYFQGNSAPDKSGLPSDRFSAERTGGSVSTLTIQRTQQEDSAVYLCASSSSTGTGYQPQHFGDGTRLSIL.